Listed below are T cell receptor beta chains from one sample, sequenced in a study of shared clonotypes between healthy human individuals. Sequencing was performed with immunoSEQ multiplex PCR; in TCRdb, only in-frame clones are kept and a portion is missing. The sample has 400,000 or so clones, just over 95% seen once. Material: memory CD8+ T cells sorted from blood. The receptors originated from a young man in good health. CDR3s include the opening cysteine and the closing phenylalanine or tryptophan. Each record gives: V gene, clone size, D gene, J gene, CDR3 DNA, CDR3 protein. The D gene is left open where the match is weak. Clone size, where shown, is once, few, many, or a class for clones that have expanded.

>TRBV13|NA|NA|TRBJ2-2
TGTGCCAGCAGCGCGGGACTTAACACCGGGGAGCTGTTTTTT
CASSAGLNTGELFF
>TRBV6-1|NA|TRBD1|TRBJ1-5
TGTGCCAGCAGTGTGGACAGGGGGCTAGCTCAGCCCCAGCATTTT
CASSVDRGLAQPQHF
>TRBV18|NA|TRBD1|TRBJ2-3
TGTGCCAGCTCATCTTACAGGGGAGATACGCAGTATTTT
CASSSYRGDTQYF
>TRBV29-1|NA|NA|TRBJ2-5
TGCAGCGTTGCCGGGGGCGGGGAGACCCAGTACTTC
CSVAGGGETQYF
>TRBV7-2|NA|NA|TRBJ2-6
TGTGCCAGCAGCTTATCCGGAAGTGGGGCCAACGTCCTGACTTTC
CASSLSGSGANVLTF
>TRBV19|NA|NA|TRBJ2-7
TGTGCCAGTAGTATAGGGACTCAGACCTACGAGCAGTACTTC
CASSIGTQTYEQYF
>TRBV2|NA|TRBD1|TRBJ1-2
TGTGCCAGCAGTGTGGGACAGGGGGGTAGGGGCTACACCTTC
CASSVGQGGRGYTF
>TRBV7-2|NA|TRBD2|TRBJ2-3
TGTGCCAGCAGCTTAAGGACTAGCGGCACAGATACGCAGTATTTT
CASSLRTSGTDTQYF
>TRBV9|NA|TRBD2|TRBJ2-3
TGTGCCAGCAGCGGGACTAGCGGGAGCCTTTCGTTCACAGATACGCAGTATTTT
CASSGTSGSLSFTDTQYF
>TRBV6-9|NA|NA|TRBJ2-7
TGTGCCAGCAGTTTGTTGAGAGGAGTCTACGAGCAGTACTTC
CASSLLRGVYEQYF
>TRBV10-3|NA|TRBD1|TRBJ1-3
TGTGCCGCGTCTCCGACAGGGCCTGGAAACACCATATATTTT
CAASPTGPGNTIYF
>TRBV19|NA|TRBD1|TRBJ2-7
TGTGCCAGTAGTCGGACAGGGGTGGACGAGCAGTACTTC
CASSRTGVDEQYF
>TRBV7-2|once|TRBD2|TRBJ2-7
TGTGCCAGCAACTCGTACAGCGGGAGTATCGAGCAGTACTTC
CASNSYSGSIEQYF
>TRBV10-3|NA|NA|TRBJ2-2
TGTGCCATCAGTGAGGTAACAGGGCACACCGGGGAGCTGTTTTTT
CAISEVTGHTGELFF
>TRBV14|NA|NA|TRBJ1-2
TGTGCCAGCAGCCCCCGTGGAGGCGGCTACACCTTC
CASSPRGGGYTF